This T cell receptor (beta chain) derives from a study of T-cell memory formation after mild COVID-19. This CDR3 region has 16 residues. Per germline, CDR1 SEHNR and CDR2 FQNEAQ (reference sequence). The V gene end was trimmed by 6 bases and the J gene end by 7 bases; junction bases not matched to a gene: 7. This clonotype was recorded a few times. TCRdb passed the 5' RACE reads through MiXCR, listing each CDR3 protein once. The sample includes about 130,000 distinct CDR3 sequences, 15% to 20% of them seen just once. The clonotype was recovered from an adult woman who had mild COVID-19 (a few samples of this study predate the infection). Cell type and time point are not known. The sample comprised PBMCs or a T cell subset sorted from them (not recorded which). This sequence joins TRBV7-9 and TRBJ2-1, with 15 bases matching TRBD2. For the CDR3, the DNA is TGTGCCAGCAGGGCCACCGGGACTAGCGGGAGGAATGAGCAGTTCTTC. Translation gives CASRATGTSGRNEQFF.